A single sample gave rise to the 21 T cell receptor beta chains below, sequenced in a study of blood T cell repertoires in COVID-19. Assay: immunoSEQ multiplex PCR; the TCRdb copy retains only in-frame clones and omits some. The sample has 170,000 or so clones, roughly 80% seen once. The specimen sequenced was peripheral blood. These receptors were obtained from a woman aged 70-85 years with COVID-19, enrolled during active disease.

The genes are TRBV15 and TRBJ2-2; possible D gene TRBD2, 6 bases. Trimming stripped 0 bases from V and 4 bases from J, with 18 bases between. Germline V CDR1 and CDR2: LNHNV, YYDKDF (reference sequence). The CDR3 length is 18 residues. As DNA, the CDR3 is TGTGCCACCAGCAGAGATCAAATAACGGGAGTGAGCACCGGGGAGCTGTTTTTT. Amino acid sequence: CATSRDQITGVSTGELFF.

V gene TRBV19 combines with J gene TRBJ1-5, with 7 bases matching TRBD1. With V trimmed by 3 bases and J by 4 bases, 6 bases remained unmatched. Germline-derived CDR1 and CDR2 are LNHDA and SQIVND (reference sequence). The CDR3 runs to 15 residues. The CDR3 is CASSISGRGNQPQHF. The CDR3 DNA is TGTGCCAGTAGTATCTCGGGCAGGGGGAATCAGCCCCAGCATTTT.

This chain uses TRBV29-1 with TRBJ2-5, with TRBD2 matching over 7 bases. Germline V lookup: CDR1 SQVTM, CDR2 ANQGSEA. J was trimmed by 2 bases and V by 5 bases; bases with no gene match: 5. The CDR3 loop spans 13 amino acids. CDR3 sequence reads: CSVRAGTQETQYF. The CDR3, as DNA: TGCAGCGTTCGAGCGGGGACGCAAGAGACCCAGTACTTC.

The V and J genes are TRBV6-5 and TRBJ2-5; a possible D gene is TRBD2 (5 bases). The germline CDR1 and CDR2 sequences are MNHEY and SVGAGI. The length of the CDR3 is 14 residues. V gave up 0 bases and J gave up 7 bases, with 12 bases separating them. Written as DNA, the CDR3 is TGTGCCAGCAGTTACTCGGACTGGTCAGGGACCCAGTACTTC. Translation gives CASSYSDWSGTQYF.

Turning to this clone: Germline and junction disagree at one end, which may indicate a read error. The genes are TRBV27 and TRBJ2-7, with unresolved D. Germline V gene lookup returns CDR1 MNHEY and CDR2 SMNVEV (reference sequence). The CDR3 has 17 residues. In nucleotides, the CDR3 is TGTGCCAGCCACATACCCCCCCCCGGAACAAAGGTGCACTATCCCCAATTC. Translating gives CASHIPPPGTKVHYPQF.

This chain joins TRBV7-2 and TRBJ1-2, with D hard to call. Germline V lookup: CDR1 SGHTA, CDR2 FQGNSA. V shed 0 bases and J shed 8 bases, with 13 bases lying between them. This CDR3 comprises 14 residues. The CDR3 here is CASSLARMAGGYTF. DNA for the CDR3: TGTGCCAGCAGCTTAGCGCGGATGGCCGGGGGCTACACCTTC. Together with reference TRBV7-2 and TRBJ1-2, the CDR3 gives the full variable domain: GAGVSQSPSNKVTEKGKDVELRCDPISGHTALYWYRQSLGQGLEFLIYFQGNSAPDKSGLPSDRFSAERTGGSVSTLTIQRTQQEDSAVYLCASSLARMAGGYTFGSGTRLTVV.

The V gene is TRBV10-1, the J gene TRBJ2-5; 7 bases are shared with TRBD1. This CDR3 has 13 amino acids. Germline loops: CDR1 WNHNN, CDR2 SYGVQD (reference sequence). Trimming cost V 6 bases and J 2 bases; bases outside gene matches: 3. The CDR3 coding sequence is TGCGCCAGCAGCCGGGACAGTCAAGAGACCCAGTACTTC. Encoded protein: CASSRDSQETQYF.

This clone was recorded only once. V is TRBV27 and J is TRBJ2-4; 11 bases line up with TRBD2. The trim removed 2 bases at V and 0 bases at J, leaving 9 bases unmatched. Germline V gene lookup returns CDR1 MNHEY and CDR2 SMNVEV (reference sequence). The CDR3 is 19 residues long. The CDR3 reads CASSLARLAGYLAKNIQYF. CDR3 bases: TGTGCCAGCAGTTTAGCAAGACTAGCGGGGTATCTAGCCAAAAACATTCAGTACTTC.

The rearrangement uses TRBV18 and TRBJ2-2; D is ambiguous. This CDR3 has 17 amino acids. The V gene's germline CDR1 is KGHSH and CDR2 LQKENI. The V end lost 3 bases, the J end lost 1 base, and 15 bases lay between the germline ends. The CDR3 sequence: CASSPFLAAVNTGELFF. CDR3 DNA sequence: TGTGCCAGCTCACCCTTTTTGGCGGCAGTGAACACCGGGGAGCTGTTTTTT.

The chain is built from TRBV6-5 and TRBJ1-5; D is possibly TRBD1 (6 bases). Looked up from germline, CDR1 is MNHEY and CDR2 is SVGAGI. The CDR3 runs 15 residues. V was clipped by 6 bases and J by 4 bases, with 16 bases between them. The CDR3 protein is CASRAEWGPNQPQHF. The CDR3 DNA follows: TGTGCCAGCAGGGCAGAGTGGGGGCCGAATCAGCCCCAGCATTTT.

This clone was counted ten times or more. The chain has TRBV18 and TRBJ2-7, with 10 bases identical to TRBD2. The CDR3 runs 15 residues. Germline assignment: CDR1 KGHSH and CDR2 LQKENI. Trimming took 3 bases from V and 3 from J; bases not matched to a gene: 5. The CDR3 coding sequence is TGTGCCAGCTCACCGTCAACTAGCGGGAACTACGAGCAGTACTTC. This sequence encodes CASSPSTSGNYEQYF.

V usage is TRBV27 and J usage is TRBJ2-7; no clear D. Germline values: CDR1 MNHEY, CDR2 SMNVEV (reference sequence). Deletions cut 2 bases from V and 6 bases from J, with 11 bases between. This CDR3 comprises 13 residues. The CDR3 loop reads CASSLRQGTEQYF. DNA for the CDR3: TGTGCCAGCAGTTTAAGACAAGGTACCGAGCAGTACTTC.

CDR3 nucleotides: TGTGCCAGCAGGCCTAACCGCGGACTAGCGGCCGGGGAGCTGTTTTTT. Its protein product is CASRPNRGLAAGELFF. The chain carries TRBV7-3 and TRBJ2-2; TRBD2 matches at 10 bases. Germline assignment: CDR1 SGHTA and CDR2 FQGTGA. The CDR3 spans 16 residues. The trim removed 6 bases at V and 6 bases at J, leaving 10 bases unmatched. The whole variable domain, remainder taken from reference TRBV7-3 and TRBJ2-2, is GAGVSQTPSNKVTEKGKYVELRCDPISGHTALYWYRQSLGQGPEFLIYFQGTGAADDSGLPNDRFFAVRPEGSVSTLKIQRTERGDSAVYLCASRPNRGLAAGELFFGEGSRLTVL.

This sequence joins TRBV7-2 and TRBJ2-7; the match to TRBD2 covers 14 bases. Trimming cost V 5 bases and J 4 bases; bases outside gene matches: 7. Germline V gene sequence: CDR1 SGHTA, CDR2 FQGNSA. The CDR3 runs to 16 residues. CDR3 in DNA: TGTGCCAGCAGCCCCCGCGGGACTAGCGGGAGTTACGAGCAGTACTTC. It translates to CASSPRGTSGSYEQYF.

This sequence joins TRBV7-2 and TRBJ2-7, with 10 bases matching TRBD1. The CDR3 consists of 14 residues. Germline V gene lookup returns CDR1 SGHTA and CDR2 FQGNSA. V dropped 6 bases and J dropped 7; count of bases not matched to a gene: 9. CDR3 in amino acids: CASRRDRGVLEQYF. The DNA of the CDR3 is TGTGCCAGCAGGAGGGACAGGGGAGTATTGGAGCAGTACTTC.

V and J are TRBV4-1 and TRBJ2-7, with a tentative D call TRBD1 (7 bases). The CDR3 loop spans 14 amino acids. Germline lookup yields CDR1 MGHRA and CDR2 YSYEKL. V shed 2 bases and J shed 3 bases, with 11 bases lying between them. This chain's CDR3 is CASSQPGGLYEQYF. CDR3 DNA: TGCGCCAGCAGCCAACCAGGGGGGCTCTACGAGCAGTACTTC.

The chain's CDR3 is CASSLVQSRDTQYF. CDR3 nucleotide sequence: TGTGCCAGCAGCTTAGTGCAGTCTAGAGATACGCAGTATTTT. V is TRBV7-2 and J is TRBJ2-3; D is unresolved. CDR3 length: 14 amino acids. V was trimmed by 1 base and J by 5 bases, leaving 10 bases between them. Germline values: CDR1 SGHTA, CDR2 FQGNSA.

The chain joins TRBV24-1 to TRBJ2-3, with 7 bases matching TRBD2. Unmatched junction bases numbered 0, after V lost 6 bases and J lost 1 base. CDR3 length: 13 residues. Germline CDR1 reads KGHDR; CDR2 reads SFDVKD. The CDR3 coding sequence is TGTGCCACCAGTAGCGGGGGCACAGATACGCAGTATTTT. This gives the protein CATSSGGTDTQYF.

V gene TRBV4-3 combines with J gene TRBJ2-1; 11 bases line up with TRBD1. CDR1 and CDR2 (germline): LGHNA, YSLEER. V dropped 4 bases and J dropped 8; count of bases not matched to a gene: 7. This CDR3 has 15 residues. CDR3 loop: CASSRIGTGGYEQFF. CDR3 nucleotide sequence: TGCGCCAGCAGCCGGATCGGGACAGGGGGTTATGAGCAGTTCTTC.

The rearrangement joins TRBV6-5 to TRBJ1-6, with TRBD1 as a possible D gene (6 bases). Germline assignment: CDR1 MNHEY and CDR2 SVGAGI. The V end lost 6 bases, the J end lost 5 bases, and 14 bases lay between the germline ends. CDR3 size: 15 residues. CDR3 protein: CASRRYRVDNSPLHF. The CDR3 nucleotides are TGTGCCAGCAGACGATACAGGGTTGATAATTCACCCCTCCACTTT.

The genes are TRBV28 and TRBJ2-5; 10 bases match TRBD1. Unmatched junction bases numbered 14, after V lost 5 bases and J lost 5 bases. Germline CDR1 reads MDHEN; CDR2 reads SYDVKM. The CDR3 has 17 residues. CDR3 in amino acids: CASSPNPGTGDVETQYF. Here the CDR3 DNA reads TGTGCCAGCAGTCCTAACCCCGGGACAGGGGATGTGGAGACCCAGTACTTC.